The sequence of this T cell receptor beta chain was determined in a study of regulatory T cells in long-lasting Graves disease. Overall study findings and caveats: Persistent cases favored TRBV28, TRBJ1-2 and TRBJ2-5.

Noted time point: newly diagnosed GD, antithyroid drugs for less than 3 months. Generation of the TCR library employed RNA extracted from PBMCs. Graves' disease diagnosis relied on American Thyroid Association guidelines. This CDR3 region has 15 residues. With V trimmed by 4 bases and J by 6 bases, 12 bases remained unmatched. Germline CDR1 GTSNPN, CDR2 SVGIG (reference sequence). Assembly of TCR beta libraries relied on iRepertoire HTBI primers together with Arm-PCR of CDR3 regions. TCRdb reanalysed the multiplex PCR reads using MiXCR and keeps one entry per CDR3 protein. The top ten clones hold around 18% of a sample with under 800,000 distinct CDR3 sequences, approximately 15% of them seen once. This clonotype was seen only a few times. The target antigen is unknown. The data also belong to a second study, concerning T cells in Graves' hyperthyroidism and ophthalmopathy. This second report adds: Diagnosing involved the use of clinical symptoms, serum thyroxine and TRAb, thyroid ultrasound and orbital computed tomography.

The TCR was taken from a woman aged 25 to 39 with Graves disease. The rearrangement uses TRBV30 and TRBJ2-7; 10 nucleotides agree with TRBD2. This sample comprised peripheral blood mononuclear cells (PBMCs), obtained at new diagnosis, from a patient treated with antithyroid drugs. CDR3 loop: CAWTLTPSGRGEQYF. CDR3 nucleotide sequence: TGTGCCTGGACCCTCACGCCTAGCGGGAGAGGCGAGCAGTACTTC.